These 5 T cell receptor beta chains share one sample of origin, sequenced in a study of CD8 T cells in Susac syndrome. Reverse transcription of about 0.5 to 1 ug RNA used random hexamers. TCRdb ran MiXCR on the immunoSEQ multiplex PCR reads and lists one entry per CDR3 protein. The table shows more than 250,000 distinct CDR3 sequences, with roughly 94% occurring only once. Sequencing input: CD4+ T cells from PBMCs. Source of these receptors: a human donor with multiple sclerosis.

The chain couples TRBV7-2 to TRBJ2-2, with 10 bases aligning to TRBD2. Germline assignment: CDR1 SGHTA and CDR2 FQGNSA. The J segment lost 8 bases and the V segment lost 5 bases, leaving 8 bases of the junction unmatched. There are 15 residues in the CDR3. This chain's CDR3 is CASSPGVAGGGELFF. The CDR3, as DNA: TGTGCCAGCAGCCCCGGGGTAGCGGGGGGTGGGGAGCTGTTTTTT.

The rearrangement links TRBV12-3 or TRBV12-4 to TRBJ1-1, with TRBD1 matching 8 bases. This CDR3 comprises 15 residues. The V and J ends lost 6 bases and 5 bases, in that order; junction bases with no gene match: 11. The DNA of the CDR3 is TGTGCCAGCAGCTCCTCGGACAGGGTGGGAACTGAAGCTTTCTTT. Its protein product is CASSSSDRVGTEAFF.

V is TRBV5-5 and J is TRBJ1-2; 11 bases map to TRBD1. Germline CDR1 SGHKS, CDR2 YYEKEE (reference sequence). V lost 4 bases, J lost 7 bases, and 3 bases stayed unmatched. This CDR3 region has 13 residues. CDR3 protein: CASSADRGLGYTF. DNA of the CDR3: TGTGCCAGCAGCGCGGACAGGGGGCTTGGCTACACCTTC.

The genes are TRBV9 and TRBJ2-7; 7 nucleotides line up with TRBD2. Unmatched junction bases numbered 18, after V lost 4 bases and J lost 5 bases. CDR3 size: 17 residues. Germline assignment: CDR1 SGDLS and CDR2 YYNGEE. DNA for the CDR3: TGTGCCAGCAGCTCCCGAACCGGCGGACTAGGACCGGACGAGCAGTACTTC. It is translated as CASSSRTGGLGPDEQYF. The complete variable domain, with remaining parts taken from reference TRBV9 and TRBJ2-7, reads DSGVTQTPKHLITATGQRVTLRCSPRSGDLSVYWYQQSLDQGLQFLIQYYNGEERAKGNILERFSAQQFPDLHSELNLSSLELGDSALYFCASSSRTGGLGPDEQYFGPGTRLTVT.

The chain joins TRBV20-1 to TRBJ2-7; D perhaps matches TRBD2 (6 bases). This CDR3 region has 12 residues. Germline values: CDR1 DFQATT, CDR2 SNEGSKA (reference sequence). Trimming took off 6 bases at V and 8 bases at J, with 17 bases between the two ends. The CDR3 nucleotides are TGCAGTGCCTTCCCCATTGGAGGGCAGCAGTACTTC. Its protein is CSAFPIGGQQYF.